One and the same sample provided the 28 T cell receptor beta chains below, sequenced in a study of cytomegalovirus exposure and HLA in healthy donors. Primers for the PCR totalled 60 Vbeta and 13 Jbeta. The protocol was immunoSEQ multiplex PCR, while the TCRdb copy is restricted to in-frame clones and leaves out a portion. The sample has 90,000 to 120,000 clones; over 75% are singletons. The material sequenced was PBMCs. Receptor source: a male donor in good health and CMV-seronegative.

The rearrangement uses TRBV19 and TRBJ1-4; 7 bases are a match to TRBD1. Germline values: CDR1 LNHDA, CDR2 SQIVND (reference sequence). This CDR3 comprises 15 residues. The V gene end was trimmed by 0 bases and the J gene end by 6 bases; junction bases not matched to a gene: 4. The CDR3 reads CASSIEDRRDEKLFF. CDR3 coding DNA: TGTGCCAGTAGTATAGAGGACAGGAGGGATGAAAAACTGTTTTTT. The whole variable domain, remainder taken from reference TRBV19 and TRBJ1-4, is DGGITQSPKYLFRKEGQNVTLSCEQNLNHDAMYWYRQDPGQGLRLIYYSQIVNDFQKGDIAEGYSVSREKKESFPLTVTSAQKNPTAFYLCASSIEDRRDEKLFFGSGTQLSVL.

The chain's CDR3 is CASSASGGWNTEAFF. The CDR3 bases are TGCGCCAGCAGCGCGAGTGGAGGATGGAACACTGAAGCTTTCTTT. This chain connects TRBV5-1 to TRBJ1-1; D is undetermined. Germline V gene lookup returns CDR1 SGHRS and CDR2 YFSETQ. The CDR3 covers 15 residues. V lost 4 bases, J lost 1 base, and 14 bases lay in between.

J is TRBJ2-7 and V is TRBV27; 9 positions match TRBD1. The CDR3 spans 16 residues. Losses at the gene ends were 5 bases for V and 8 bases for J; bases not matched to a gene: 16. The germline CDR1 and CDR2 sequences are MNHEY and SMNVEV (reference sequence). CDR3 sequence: CASSPAQGQGLSQQYF. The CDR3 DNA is TGTGCCAGCAGTCCAGCCCAGGGACAGGGCCTTAGTCAGCAGTACTTC.

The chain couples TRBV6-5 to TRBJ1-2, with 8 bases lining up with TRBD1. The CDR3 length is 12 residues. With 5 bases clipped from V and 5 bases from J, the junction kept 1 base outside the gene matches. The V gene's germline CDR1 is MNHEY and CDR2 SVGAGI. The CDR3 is CASSRQGYGYTF. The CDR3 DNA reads TGTGCCAGCAGTAGACAGGGGTATGGCTACACCTTC.

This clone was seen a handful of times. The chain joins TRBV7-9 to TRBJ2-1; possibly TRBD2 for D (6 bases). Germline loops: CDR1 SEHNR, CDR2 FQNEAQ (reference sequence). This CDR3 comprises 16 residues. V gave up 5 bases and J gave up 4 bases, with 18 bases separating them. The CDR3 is CASSLRGGTTYNEQFF. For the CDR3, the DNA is TGTGCCAGCAGCCTACGGGGCGGGACGACGTACAATGAGCAGTTCTTC.

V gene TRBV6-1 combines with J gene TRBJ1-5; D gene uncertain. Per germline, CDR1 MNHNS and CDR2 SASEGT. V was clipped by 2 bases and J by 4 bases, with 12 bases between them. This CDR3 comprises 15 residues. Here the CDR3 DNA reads TGTGCCAGCAGTGAATTGGAGAGAGTTAATCAGCCCCAGCATTTT. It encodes CASSELERVNQPQHF.

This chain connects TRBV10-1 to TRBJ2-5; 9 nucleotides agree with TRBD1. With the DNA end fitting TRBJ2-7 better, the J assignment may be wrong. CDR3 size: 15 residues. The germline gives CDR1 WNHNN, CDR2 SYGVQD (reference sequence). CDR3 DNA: TGCGCCAGCAGTGCGGGACAGGGAGGCTCCTACGAGCAGTACTTC. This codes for CASSAGQGGSYEQYF.

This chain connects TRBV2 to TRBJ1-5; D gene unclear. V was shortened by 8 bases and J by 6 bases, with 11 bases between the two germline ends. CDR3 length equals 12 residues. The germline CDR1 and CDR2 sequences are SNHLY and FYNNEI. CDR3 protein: CASGTEIQPQHF. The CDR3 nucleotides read TGTGCCAGCGGAACAGAGATTCAGCCCCAGCATTTT.

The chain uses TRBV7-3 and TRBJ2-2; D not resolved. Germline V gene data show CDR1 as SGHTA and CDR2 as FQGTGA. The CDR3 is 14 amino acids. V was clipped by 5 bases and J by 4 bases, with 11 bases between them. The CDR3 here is CASSQTILTGELFF. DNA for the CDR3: TGTGCCAGCAGCCAAACTATACTCACCGGGGAGCTGTTTTTT.

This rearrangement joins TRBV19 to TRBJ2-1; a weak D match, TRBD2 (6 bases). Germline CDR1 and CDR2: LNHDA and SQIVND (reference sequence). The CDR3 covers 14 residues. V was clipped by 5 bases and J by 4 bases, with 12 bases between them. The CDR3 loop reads CASSPSGPYNEQFF. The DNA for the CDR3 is TGTGCCAGTAGTCCCAGCGGGCCGTACAATGAGCAGTTCTTC.

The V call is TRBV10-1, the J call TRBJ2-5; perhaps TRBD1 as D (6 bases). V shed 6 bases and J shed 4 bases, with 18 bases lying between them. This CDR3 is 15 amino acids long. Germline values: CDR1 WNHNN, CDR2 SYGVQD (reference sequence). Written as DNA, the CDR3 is TGCGCCAGCAGCCATAACCGGGACACTCGAGAGACCCAGTACTTC. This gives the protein CASSHNRDTRETQYF.

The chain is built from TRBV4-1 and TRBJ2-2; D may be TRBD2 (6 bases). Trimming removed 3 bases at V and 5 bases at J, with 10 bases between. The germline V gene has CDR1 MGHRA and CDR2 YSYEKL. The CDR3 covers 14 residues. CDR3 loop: CASSQIGGTGELFF. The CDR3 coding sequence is TGCGCCAGCAGCCAGATCGGGGGAACCGGGGAGCTGTTTTTT.

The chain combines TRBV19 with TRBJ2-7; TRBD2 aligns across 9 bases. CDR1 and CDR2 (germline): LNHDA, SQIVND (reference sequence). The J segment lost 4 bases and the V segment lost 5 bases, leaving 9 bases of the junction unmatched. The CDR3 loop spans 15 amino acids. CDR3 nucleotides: TGTGCCAGTAGTCCGGTCGGACTAGCGTTGTACGAGCAGTACTTC. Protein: CASSPVGLALYEQYF.

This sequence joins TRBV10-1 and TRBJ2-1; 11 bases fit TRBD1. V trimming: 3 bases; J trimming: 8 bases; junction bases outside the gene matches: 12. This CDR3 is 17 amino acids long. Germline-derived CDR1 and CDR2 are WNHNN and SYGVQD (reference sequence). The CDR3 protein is CASSDFRPGQGVDEQFF. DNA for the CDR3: TGCGCCAGCAGTGATTTCCGGCCGGGACAGGGGGTCGATGAGCAGTTCTTC.

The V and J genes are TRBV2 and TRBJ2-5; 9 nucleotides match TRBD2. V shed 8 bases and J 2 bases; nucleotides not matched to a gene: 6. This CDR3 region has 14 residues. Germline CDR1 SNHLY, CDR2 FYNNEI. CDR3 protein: CASGLAGLQETQYF. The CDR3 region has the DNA TGTGCCAGCGGCCTAGCGGGGCTGCAAGAGACCCAGTACTTC.

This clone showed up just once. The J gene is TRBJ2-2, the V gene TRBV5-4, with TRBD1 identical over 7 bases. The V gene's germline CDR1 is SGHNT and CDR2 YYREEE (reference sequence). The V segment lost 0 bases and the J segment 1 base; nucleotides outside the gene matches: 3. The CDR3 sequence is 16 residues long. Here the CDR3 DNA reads TGTGCCAGCAGCTTGGTCGGGACAGAGAACACCGGGGAGCTGTTTTTT. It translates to CASSLVGTENTGELFF.

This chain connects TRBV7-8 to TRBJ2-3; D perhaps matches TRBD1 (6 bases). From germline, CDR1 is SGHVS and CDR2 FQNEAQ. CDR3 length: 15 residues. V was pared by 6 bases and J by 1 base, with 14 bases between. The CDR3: CASRPRDTRTDTQYF. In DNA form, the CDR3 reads TGTGCCAGCAGACCCCGGGACACACGCACAGATACGCAGTATTTT.

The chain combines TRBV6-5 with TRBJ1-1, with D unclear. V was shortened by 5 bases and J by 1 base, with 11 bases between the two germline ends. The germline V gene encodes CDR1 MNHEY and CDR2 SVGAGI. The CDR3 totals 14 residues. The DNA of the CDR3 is TGTGCCAGCAGTCCAGGAGGAGAGAACACTGAAGCTTTCTTT. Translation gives CASSPGGENTEAFF.

The CDR3 here is CASSQPGNSYEQYF. The CDR3 coding sequence is TGTGCCAGCAGTCAACCCGGGAACTCCTACGAGCAGTACTTC. The chain couples TRBV6-5 to TRBJ2-7; D possibly corresponds to TRBD2 (5 bases). V dropped 5 bases and J dropped 0 bases, with 11 bases sitting between them. The CDR3 has 14 residues. Germline V CDR1 and CDR2: MNHEY, SVGAGI.

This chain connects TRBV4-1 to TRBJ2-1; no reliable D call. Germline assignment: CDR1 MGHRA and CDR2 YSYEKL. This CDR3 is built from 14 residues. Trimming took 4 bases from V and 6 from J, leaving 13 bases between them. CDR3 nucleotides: TGCGCCAGCAGCCGACTCCCGACGGCCAATGAGCAGTTCTTC. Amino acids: CASSRLPTANEQFF.

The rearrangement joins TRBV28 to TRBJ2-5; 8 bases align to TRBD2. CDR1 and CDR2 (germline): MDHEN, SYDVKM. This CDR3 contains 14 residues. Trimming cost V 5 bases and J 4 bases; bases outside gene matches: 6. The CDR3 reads CASSGSGRGETQYF. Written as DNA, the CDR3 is TGTGCCAGCAGTGGAAGCGGGAGAGGAGAGACCCAGTACTTC.

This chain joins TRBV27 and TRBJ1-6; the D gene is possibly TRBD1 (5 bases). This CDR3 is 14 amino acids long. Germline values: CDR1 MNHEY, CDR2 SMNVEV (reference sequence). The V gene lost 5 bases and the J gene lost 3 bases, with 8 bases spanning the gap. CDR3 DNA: TGTGCCAGCAGTACGACAGACTATAATTCACCCCTCCACTTT. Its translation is CASSTTDYNSPLHF.

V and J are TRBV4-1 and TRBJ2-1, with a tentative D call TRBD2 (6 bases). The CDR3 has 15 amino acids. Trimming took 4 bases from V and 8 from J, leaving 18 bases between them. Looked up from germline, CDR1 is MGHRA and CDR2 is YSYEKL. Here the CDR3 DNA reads TGCGCCAGCAGCCTCCAAGCGGGCTCCGGAGATGAGCAGTTCTTC. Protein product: CASSLQAGSGDEQFF.

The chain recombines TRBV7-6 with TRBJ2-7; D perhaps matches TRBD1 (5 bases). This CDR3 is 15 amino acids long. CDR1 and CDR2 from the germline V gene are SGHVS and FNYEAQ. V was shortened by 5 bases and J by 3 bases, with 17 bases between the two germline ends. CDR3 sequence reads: CASSAHLTDNYEQYF. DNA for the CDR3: TGTGCCAGCAGCGCCCACCTGACAGACAACTACGAGCAGTACTTC.

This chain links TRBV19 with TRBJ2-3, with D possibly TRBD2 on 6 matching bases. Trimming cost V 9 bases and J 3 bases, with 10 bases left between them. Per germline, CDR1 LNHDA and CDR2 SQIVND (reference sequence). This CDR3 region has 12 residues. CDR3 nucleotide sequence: TGTGCCAGCCGGGACTTTACAGATACGCAGTATTTT. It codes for CASRDFTDTQYF.

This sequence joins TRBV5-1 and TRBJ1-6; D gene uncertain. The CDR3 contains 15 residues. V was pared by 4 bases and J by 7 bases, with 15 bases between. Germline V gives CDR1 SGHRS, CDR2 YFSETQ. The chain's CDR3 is CASSADPVGNSPLHF. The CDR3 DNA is TGCGCCAGCAGCGCCGACCCGGTCGGGAATTCACCCCTCCACTTT.

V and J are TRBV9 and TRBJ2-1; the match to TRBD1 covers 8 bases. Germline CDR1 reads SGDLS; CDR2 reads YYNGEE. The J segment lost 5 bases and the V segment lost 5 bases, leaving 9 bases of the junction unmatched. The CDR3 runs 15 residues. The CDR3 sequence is CASREGTGNDNEQFF. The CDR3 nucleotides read TGTGCCAGCAGAGAAGGGACAGGCAACGACAATGAGCAGTTCTTC.

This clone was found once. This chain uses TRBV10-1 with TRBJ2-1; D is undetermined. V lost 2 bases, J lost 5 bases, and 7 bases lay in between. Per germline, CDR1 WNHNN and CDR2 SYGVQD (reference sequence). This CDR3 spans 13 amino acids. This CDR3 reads CASSEERDNEQFF. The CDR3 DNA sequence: TGCGCCAGCAGTGAGGAGCGAGACAATGAGCAGTTCTTC.